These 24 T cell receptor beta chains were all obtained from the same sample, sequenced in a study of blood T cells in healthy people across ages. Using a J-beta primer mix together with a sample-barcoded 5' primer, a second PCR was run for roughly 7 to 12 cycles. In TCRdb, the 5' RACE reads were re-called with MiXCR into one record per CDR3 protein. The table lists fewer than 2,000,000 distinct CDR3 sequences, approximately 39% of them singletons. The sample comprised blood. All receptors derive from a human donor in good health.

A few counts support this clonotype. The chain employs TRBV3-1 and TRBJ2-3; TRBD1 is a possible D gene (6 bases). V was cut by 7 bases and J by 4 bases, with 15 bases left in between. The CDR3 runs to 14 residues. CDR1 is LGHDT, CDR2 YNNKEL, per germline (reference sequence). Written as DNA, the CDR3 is TGTGCCAGCAACCCTTTCAACAGGGCAGATACGCAGTATTTT. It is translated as CASNPFNRADTQYF.

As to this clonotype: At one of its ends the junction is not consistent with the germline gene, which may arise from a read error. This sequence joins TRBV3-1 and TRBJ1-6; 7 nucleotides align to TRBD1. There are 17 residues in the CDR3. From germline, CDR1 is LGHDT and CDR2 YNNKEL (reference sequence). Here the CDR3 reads CASSQGWDSFYNSPLHF. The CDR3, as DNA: TGTGCCAGCAGCCAAGGATGGGACAGCTTTTATAATTCACCTCTCCACTTT.

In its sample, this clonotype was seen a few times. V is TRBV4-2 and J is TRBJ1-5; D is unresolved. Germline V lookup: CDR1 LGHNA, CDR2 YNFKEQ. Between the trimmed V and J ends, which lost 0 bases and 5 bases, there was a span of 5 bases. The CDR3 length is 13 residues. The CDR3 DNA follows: TGTGCCAGCAGCCAAGATTACGATCAGCCCCAGCATTTT. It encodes CASSQDYDQPQHF.

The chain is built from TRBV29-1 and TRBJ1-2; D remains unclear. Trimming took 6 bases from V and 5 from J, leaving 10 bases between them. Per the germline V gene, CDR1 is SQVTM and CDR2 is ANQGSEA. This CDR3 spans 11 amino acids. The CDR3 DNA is TGCAGCGTCAGCTTGGTTTATGGCTACACCTTC. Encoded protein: CSVSLVYGYTF.

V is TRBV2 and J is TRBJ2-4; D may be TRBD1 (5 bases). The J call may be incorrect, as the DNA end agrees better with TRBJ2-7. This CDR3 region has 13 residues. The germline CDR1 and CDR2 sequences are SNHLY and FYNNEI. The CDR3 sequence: CSCTDDSPYEQYF. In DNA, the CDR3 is TGTTCATGCACCGACGACAGCCCCTACGAGCAGTACTTC.

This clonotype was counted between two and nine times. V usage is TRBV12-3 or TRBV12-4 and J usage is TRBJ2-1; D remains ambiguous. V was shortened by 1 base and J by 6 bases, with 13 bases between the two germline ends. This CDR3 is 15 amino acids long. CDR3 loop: CASSLGPLTTNEQFF. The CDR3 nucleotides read TGTGCCAGCAGTTTAGGACCCCTTACTACCAATGAGCAGTTCTTC.

The CDR3 sequence is CASSIGNPNEQFF. The CDR3 DNA is TGTGCCAGCAGCATTGGGAATCCCAATGAGCAGTTCTTC. The chain couples TRBV12-3 or TRBV12-4 to TRBJ2-1; D not certain. This CDR3 spans 13 amino acids. Deletions cut 6 bases from V and 6 bases from J, with 12 bases between.

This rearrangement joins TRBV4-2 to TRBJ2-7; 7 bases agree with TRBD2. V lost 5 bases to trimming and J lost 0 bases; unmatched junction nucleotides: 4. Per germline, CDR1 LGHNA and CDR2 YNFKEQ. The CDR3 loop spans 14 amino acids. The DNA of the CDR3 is TGTGCCAGCAGCTCGCAGCGGGGCTCCTACGAGCAGTACTTC. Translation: CASSSQRGSYEQYF.

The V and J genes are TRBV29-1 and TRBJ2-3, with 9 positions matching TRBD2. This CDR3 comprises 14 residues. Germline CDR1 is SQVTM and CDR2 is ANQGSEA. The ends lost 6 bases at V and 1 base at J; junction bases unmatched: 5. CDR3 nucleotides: TGCAGCGTAGCGGGGGGAGCCGGCACAGATACGCAGTATTTT. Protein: CSVAGGAGTDTQYF.

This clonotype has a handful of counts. In DNA form, the CDR3 reads TGTGCCAGCAGCTCGGACGGGTCAGACTACGAGCAGTACTTC. Residues: CASSSDGSDYEQYF. The chain has TRBV7-2 and TRBJ2-7; D is uncertain. V was cut by 4 bases and J by 3 bases, with 13 bases left in between. The CDR3 has 14 residues. Germline V gene lookup returns CDR1 SGHTA and CDR2 FQGNSA.

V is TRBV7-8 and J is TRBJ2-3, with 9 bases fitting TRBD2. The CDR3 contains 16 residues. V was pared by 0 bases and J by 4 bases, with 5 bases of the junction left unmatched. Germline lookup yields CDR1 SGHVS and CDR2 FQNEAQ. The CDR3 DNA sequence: TGTGCCAGCAGCTTAGCGCGGTCTAGCGGGGCAGATACGCAGTATTTT. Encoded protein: CASSLARSSGADTQYF.

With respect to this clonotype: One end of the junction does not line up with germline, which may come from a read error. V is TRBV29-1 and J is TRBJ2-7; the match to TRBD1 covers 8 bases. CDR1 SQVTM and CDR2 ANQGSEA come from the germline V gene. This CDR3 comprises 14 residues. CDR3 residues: CNVEDRQGTYEQYF. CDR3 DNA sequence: TGCAACGTTGAAGATCGACAGGGGACCTACGAGCAGTACTTC.

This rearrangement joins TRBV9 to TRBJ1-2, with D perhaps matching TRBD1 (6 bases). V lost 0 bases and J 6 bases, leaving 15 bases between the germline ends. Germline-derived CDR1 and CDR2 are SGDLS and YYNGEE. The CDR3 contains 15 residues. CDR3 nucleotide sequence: TGTGCCAGCAGCGTAGCTGGAGGGGGTGGCGATGGCTACACCTTC. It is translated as CASSVAGGGGDGYTF.

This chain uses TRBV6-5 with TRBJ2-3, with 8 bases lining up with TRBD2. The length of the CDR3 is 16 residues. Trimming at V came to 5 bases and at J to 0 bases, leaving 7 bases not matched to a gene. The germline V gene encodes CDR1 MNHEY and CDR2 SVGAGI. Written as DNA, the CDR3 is TGTGCCAGCAGTCCCCTCGCTAGCGGGAGCACAGATACGCAGTATTTT. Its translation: CASSPLASGSTDTQYF.

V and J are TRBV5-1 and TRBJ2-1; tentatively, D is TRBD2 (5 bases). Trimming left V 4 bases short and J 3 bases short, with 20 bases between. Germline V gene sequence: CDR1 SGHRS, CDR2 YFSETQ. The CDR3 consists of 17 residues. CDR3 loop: CASSRVTSAAGYNEQFF. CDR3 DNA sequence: TGCGCCAGCAGCCGCGTCACTTCTGCGGCGGGCTACAATGAGCAGTTCTTC. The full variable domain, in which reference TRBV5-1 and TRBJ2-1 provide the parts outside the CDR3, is KAGVTQTPRYLIKTRGQQVTLSCSPISGHRSVSWYQQTPGQGLQFLFEYFSETQRNKGNFPGRFSGRQFSNSRSEMNVSTLELGDSALYLCASSRVTSAAGYNEQFFGPGTRLTVL.

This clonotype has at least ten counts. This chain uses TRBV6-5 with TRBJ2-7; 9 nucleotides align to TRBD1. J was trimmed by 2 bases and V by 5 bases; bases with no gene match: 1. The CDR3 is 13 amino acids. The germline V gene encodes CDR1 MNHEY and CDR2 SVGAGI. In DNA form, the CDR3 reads TGTGCCAGCAGTGGGACAGGGCCCTACGAGCAGTACTTC. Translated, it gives CASSGTGPYEQYF.

The CDR3 protein is CASRGFGNTEAFF. In DNA form, the CDR3 reads TGTGCCAGTAGGGGTTTCGGGAACACTGAAGCTTTCTTT. The rearrangement links TRBV19 to TRBJ1-1; no firm D call. Trimming removed 6 bases from V and 1 base from J, with 9 bases in between. The germline CDR1 and CDR2 sequences are LNHDA and SQIVND (reference sequence). The CDR3 is 13 amino acids. Drawing the rest from reference TRBV19 and TRBJ1-1, the complete variable domain is DGGITQSPKYLFRKEGQNVTLSCEQNLNHDAMYWYRQDPGQGLRLIYYSQIVNDFQKGDIAEGYSVSREKKESFPLTVTSAQKNPTAFYLCASRGFGNTEAFFGQGTRLTVV.

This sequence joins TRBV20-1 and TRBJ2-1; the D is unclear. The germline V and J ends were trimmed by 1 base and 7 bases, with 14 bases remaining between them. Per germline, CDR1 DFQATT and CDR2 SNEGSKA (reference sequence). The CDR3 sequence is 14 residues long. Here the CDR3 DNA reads TGCAGTGCTAGAGCACAGACGATTAGGAATGAGCAGTTCTTC. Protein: CSARAQTIRNEQFF.

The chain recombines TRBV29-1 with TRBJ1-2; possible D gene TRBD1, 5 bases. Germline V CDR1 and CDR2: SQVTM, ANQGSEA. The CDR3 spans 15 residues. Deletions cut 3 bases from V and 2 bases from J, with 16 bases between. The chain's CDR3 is CSVDRSGGENYGYTF. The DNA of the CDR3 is TGCAGCGTTGATCGGTCGGGGGGGGAAAACTATGGCTACACCTTC.

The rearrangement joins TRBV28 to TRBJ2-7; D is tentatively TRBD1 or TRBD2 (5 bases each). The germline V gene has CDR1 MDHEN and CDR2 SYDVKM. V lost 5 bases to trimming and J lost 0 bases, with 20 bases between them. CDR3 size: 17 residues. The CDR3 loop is CASSRLGPQLPSYEQYF. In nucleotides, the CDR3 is TGTGCCAGCAGTAGACTGGGACCCCAATTACCCTCCTACGAGCAGTACTTC.

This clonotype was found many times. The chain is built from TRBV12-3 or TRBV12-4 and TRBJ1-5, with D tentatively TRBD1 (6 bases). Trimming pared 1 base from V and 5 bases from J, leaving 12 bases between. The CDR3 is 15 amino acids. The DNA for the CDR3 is TGTGCCAGCAGTTTAGTAGGGCCAGGGGATCAGCCCCAGCATTTT. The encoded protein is CASSLVGPGDQPQHF.

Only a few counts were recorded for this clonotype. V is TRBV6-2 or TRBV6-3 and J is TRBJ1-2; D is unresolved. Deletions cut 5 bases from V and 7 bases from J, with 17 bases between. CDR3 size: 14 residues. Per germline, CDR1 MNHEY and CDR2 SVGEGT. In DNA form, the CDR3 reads TGTGCCAGCAGTGACCGACCCGACTGGAGTGGCTACACCTTC. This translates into CASSDRPDWSGYTF.

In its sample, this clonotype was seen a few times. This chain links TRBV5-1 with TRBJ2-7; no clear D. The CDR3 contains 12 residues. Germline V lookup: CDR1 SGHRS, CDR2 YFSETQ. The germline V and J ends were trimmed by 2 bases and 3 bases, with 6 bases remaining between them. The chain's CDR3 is CASSFTNYEQYF. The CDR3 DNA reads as TGCGCCAGCAGCTTTACCAACTACGAGCAGTACTTC.

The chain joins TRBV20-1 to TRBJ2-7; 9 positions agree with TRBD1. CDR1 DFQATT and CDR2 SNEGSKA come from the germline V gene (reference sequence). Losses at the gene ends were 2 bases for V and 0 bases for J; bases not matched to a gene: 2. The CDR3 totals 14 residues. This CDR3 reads CSARRTGDSYEQYF. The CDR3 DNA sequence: TGCAGTGCTAGAAGGACAGGGGACTCCTACGAGCAGTACTTC.